A selection of T cell receptor beta chains follows, all from one sample in a study of cytomegalovirus exposure and HLA in healthy donors. Measured with immunoSEQ multiplex PCR; TCRdb has only the in-frame clones, and not every one. The data contain under 150,000 clones, approximately 84% of them seen just once; the ten biggest clones take up roughly 1.5%. Material for sequencing was PBMCs. All receptors come from a woman in her late teens or twenties in good health and CMV-seronegative. Each CDR3 is given with its conserved first and last residue. The D gene is left open where the match is weak. Only some rows state a clone size, as once, few, many or a class for expanded clones.

V	length	J	size	D	DNA	CDR3
TRBV9	13	TRBJ2-1	NA	TRBD2	TGTGCCAGCAGCGTAGAAGGACTAGGTGAGCAGTTCTTC	CASSVEGLGEQFF
TRBV5-1	16	TRBJ1-4	NA	NA	TGCGCCAGCAGCCCAGGAAGCCTCGCAACTAATGAAAAACTGTTTTTT	CASSPGSLATNEKLFF
TRBV14	13	TRBJ1-1	NA	NA	TGTGCCAGCAGCCAAGTAATGAACACTGAAGCTTTCTTT	CASSQVMNTEAFF
TRBV15	15	TRBJ1-2	few	NA	TGTGCCACCAGCAGAGAGTTTAGGACAGACTATGGCTACACCTTC	CATSREFRTDYGYTF
TRBV5-6	15	TRBJ1-1	few	NA	TGTGCCAGCAGCTTGGATCTAGGTCTCAACACTGAAGCTTTCTTT	CASSLDLGLNTEAFF
TRBV30	15	TRBJ1-6	once	NA	TGTGCCTGGAGTGTCCCGGTCTCTCCTTCCTCACCCCTCCACTTT	CAWSVPVSPSSPLHF
TRBV19	13	TRBJ1-2	NA	NA	TGTGCCAGTTCTCAGGGTCAGCTCGGTGGCTACACCTTC	CASSQGQLGGYTF
TRBV6-5	14	TRBJ2-3	NA	NA	TGTGCCAGCAGTGAACTTGGAGTAACAGATACGCAGTATTTT	CASSELGVTDTQYF
TRBV29-1	14	TRBJ2-1	NA	TRBD2	TGCAGCGTCCCGACTAGCGGGTTGTACAATGAGCAGTTCTTC	CSVPTSGLYNEQFF
TRBV7-7	16	TRBJ2-1	NA	NA	TGTGCCAGCAGCTTAGGGGGTACGAACAGGGCCAATGAGCAGTTCTTC	CASSLGGTNRANEQFF
TRBV5-1	15	TRBJ1-1	NA	TRBD1	TGCGCCAGCAGCTCACAGGGGGCAATGAACACTGAAGCTTTCTTT	CASSSQGAMNTEAFF
TRBV27	13	TRBJ2-3	NA	NA	TGTGCCAGCAGACCGCAGGGGACAGATACGCAGTATTTT	CASRPQGTDTQYF
TRBV7-9	15	TRBJ2-1	few	NA	TGTGCCAGCAGCCTAGGACAAGCATCAGGTAATGAGCAGTTCTTC	CASSLGQASGNEQFF
TRBV4-2	12	TRBJ2-7	NA	NA	TGTGCCAGCAGCCCAAACAGGGACGAGCAGTACTTC	CASSPNRDEQYF
TRBV6-6	15	TRBJ2-5	NA	TRBD2	TGTGCCAGCAGTTACCTGAGCGGGAGCCAAGAGACCCAGTACTTC	CASSYLSGSQETQYF
TRBV5-1	13	TRBJ1-2	NA	TRBD1	TGCGCCAGCAGCCCCAGGGGGTCTCGGGGCTACACCTTC	CASSPRGSRGYTF
TRBV7-7	16	TRBJ2-3	NA	TRBD2	TGTGCCAGCAGCCCGGGGACTAGCGGGGCCACAGATACGCAGTATTTT	CASSPGTSGATDTQYF
TRBV6-4	15	TRBJ2-3	NA	TRBD2	TGTGCCAGCATTAGGGGAGGGGAGCACCCAGATACGCAGTATTTT	CASIRGGEHPDTQYF
TRBV5-1	16	TRBJ1-1	NA	TRBD1	TGCGCCAGCAGCTGGACAGGGGGCGGACGGAACACTGAAGCTTTCTTT	CASSWTGGGRNTEAFF
TRBV6-5	12	TRBJ2-5	NA	NA	TGTGCCAGCAGGAGGGTGGGGGAGACCCAGTACTTC	CASRRVGETQYF
TRBV6-6	14	TRBJ2-1	NA	NA	TGTGCCAGCAGAAAACCCGAGGAGTGGAATGAGCAGTTCTTC	CASRKPEEWNEQFF
TRBV9	17	TRBJ1-2	NA	NA	TGTGCCAGCAGCGCCCAGTTCAGGGGAGCGCCCTTGGATGGCTACACCTTC	CASSAQFRGAPLDGYTF
TRBV5-6	15	TRBJ2-5	NA	TRBD1	TGTGCCAGCAGCTCGGGACAGGGACTTTTAGAGACCCAGTACTTC	CASSSGQGLLETQYF
TRBV19	15	TRBJ2-7	NA	TRBD2	TGTGCCAGTAGTATAAGACTAGCGGGAAAATACGAGCAGTACTTC	CASSIRLAGKYEQYF
TRBV6-1	15	TRBJ1-5	NA	TRBD1	TGTGCCAGTGAGGGGTACGGGACAGGGGTTTTACCCCAGCATTTT	CASEGYGTGVLPQHF
TRBV27	15	TRBJ2-2	NA	TRBD2	TGTGCCAGCAGTTTAGCGGGAGGGAACACCGGGGAGCTGTTTTTT	CASSLAGGNTGELFF
TRBV5-6	15	TRBJ2-1	NA	TRBD2	TGTGCCAGCAGCTATGGACTAGCGGGGACCAATGAGCAGTTCTTC	CASSYGLAGTNEQFF